The entry below gives a single T cell receptor (beta chain) sequence along with its context. Its target is not known. Germline V CDR1 and CDR2: MNHEY, SVGAGI. The CDR3 totals 18 residues. J lost 5 bases, V lost 2 bases, and 10 bases had no gene match. The data derive from a study of blood T cells in healthy people across ages. General observations from the study: The unsorted PBMCs prevented any conclusive comparison of naive versus antigen-experienced cells. Measured against age, TCR beta diversity per million T cells decreased in a roughly linear manner.

Together with a sample-barcoded 5' primer, a J-beta primer mix was included in a second PCR lasting about 7 to 11 cycles. From the 5' RACE reads, TCRdb called clonotypes with MiXCR, one entry per CDR3 protein. The table includes 350,000 to 450,000 distinct CDR3 sequences, over 45% detected once. Every donor contributed around 10 milliliters of peripheral blood by blood draw. The chain employs TRBV6-5 and TRBJ2-3; the match to TRBD2 covers 13 bases. The sequence came from a man in his fifties or sixties in good health. The sample consisted of blood. The CDR3 nucleotides read TGTGCCAGCAGTTACGGAACCGGACTAGCGGGAGAAGTAGATACGCAGTATTTT. Its translation: CASSYGTGLAGEVDTQYF.